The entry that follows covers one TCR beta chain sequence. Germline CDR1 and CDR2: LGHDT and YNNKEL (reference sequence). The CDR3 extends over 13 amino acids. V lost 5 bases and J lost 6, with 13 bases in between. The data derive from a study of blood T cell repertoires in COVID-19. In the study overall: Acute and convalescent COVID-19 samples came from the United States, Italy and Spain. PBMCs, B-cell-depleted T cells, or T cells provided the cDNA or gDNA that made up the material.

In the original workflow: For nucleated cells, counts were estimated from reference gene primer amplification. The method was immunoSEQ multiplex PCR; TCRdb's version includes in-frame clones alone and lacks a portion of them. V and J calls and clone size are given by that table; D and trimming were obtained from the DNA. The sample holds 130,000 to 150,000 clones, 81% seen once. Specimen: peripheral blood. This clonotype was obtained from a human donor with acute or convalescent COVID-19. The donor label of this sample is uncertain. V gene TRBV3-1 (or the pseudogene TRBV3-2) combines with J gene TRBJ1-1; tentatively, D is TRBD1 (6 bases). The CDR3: CASSVYGQPEAFF. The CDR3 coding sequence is TGTGCCAGCAGCGTTTATGGACAGCCTGAAGCTTTCTTT.